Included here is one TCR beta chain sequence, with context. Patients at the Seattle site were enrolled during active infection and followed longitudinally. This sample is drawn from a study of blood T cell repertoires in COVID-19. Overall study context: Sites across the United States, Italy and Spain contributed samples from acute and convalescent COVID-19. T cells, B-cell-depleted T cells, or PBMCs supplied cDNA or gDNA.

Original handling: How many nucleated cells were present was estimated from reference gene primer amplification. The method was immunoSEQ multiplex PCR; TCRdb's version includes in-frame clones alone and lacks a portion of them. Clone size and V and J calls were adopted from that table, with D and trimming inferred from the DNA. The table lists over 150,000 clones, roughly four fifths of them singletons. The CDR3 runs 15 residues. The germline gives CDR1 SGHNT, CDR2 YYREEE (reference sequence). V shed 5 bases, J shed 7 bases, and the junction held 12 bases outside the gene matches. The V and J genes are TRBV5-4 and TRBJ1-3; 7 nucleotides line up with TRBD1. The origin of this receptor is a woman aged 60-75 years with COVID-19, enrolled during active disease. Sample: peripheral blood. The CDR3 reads CASSSQTGQVNTIYF. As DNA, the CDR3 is TGTGCCAGCAGTTCCCAGACAGGGCAGGTTAACACCATATATTTT.